This TCR beta chain was found in a study of blood T cell repertoires in COVID-19. Study at large: Researchers got acute and convalescent COVID-19 samples from the United States, Italy and Spain. From T cells, B-cell-depleted T cells, or PBMCs came the material, which was cDNA or gDNA.

V was cut by 2 bases and J by 5 bases, with 15 bases left in between. The germline CDR1 and CDR2 sequences are LGHDT and YNNKEL (reference sequence). There are 15 residues in the CDR3. Sequencing was performed with immunoSEQ multiplex PCR; in TCRdb, only in-frame clones are kept and a portion is missing. The sample includes roughly 450,000 clones, 90% of them seen just once. Participant ages covered roughly 18 to 89 years across around 25 US areas. This chain joins TRBV3-1 (or the pseudogene TRBV3-2) and TRBJ2-5, with D perhaps matching TRBD1 (6 bases). Sequencing was performed on PBMCs or T cells enriched from blood (not recorded which). The origin of this receptor is a man aged 18 to 29 who had recovered from COVID-19. In DNA, the CDR3 is TGTGCCAGCAGCCAACTACGGCCAGGGGACGAGACCCAGTACTTC. Amino acids: CASSQLRPGDETQYF.